These 30 T cell receptor beta chains originate from one sample sequenced in a study of molecular identifiers for immune sequencing clone quantification (dated by TCRdb to between 2018 and 2020). Libraries were built with PCR. The sample was run on a NextSeq 500. TCRdb's own reprocessing of the public reads used fastp at Q25 and MiXCR and kept productive beta chains. When rows share a CDR3 protein, they turn into one entry using the most common DNA and genes. Across this sample there are a few hundred thousand distinct CDR3 sequences, with 24% seen only once. Approximately 0.74% of the sample lies in the top ten. The sequencing sample was made of naive CD8+ T cells from blood, with Jurkat cell RNA spiked in. The cell subset or site label for this specimen denotes: FACS-sorted CD8+CD4-CCR7+CD45RA+ naive T cells. Receptors were obtained from a human donor in good health. Some libraries in this study had Jurkat cell RNA spiked in.

CDR3 protein: CASSFAAASSYEQYF. CDR3 coding DNA: TGTGCCAGCAGCTTTGCAGCGGCGAGCTCCTACGAGCAGTACTTC. The chain carries TRBV7-2 and TRBJ2-7, with a weak D call TRBD2 (5 bases). Germline V gives CDR1 SGHTA, CDR2 FQGNSA. The CDR3 is 15 residues long. Trimming removed 3 bases from V and 0 bases from J, with 12 bases in between. Complete variable domain (other parts from reference TRBV7-2 and TRBJ2-7): GAGVSQSPSNKVTEKGKDVELRCDPISGHTALYWYRQSLGQGLEFLIYFQGNSAPDKSGLPSDRFSAERTGGSVSTLTIQRTQQEDSAVYLCASSFAAASSYEQYFGPGTRLTVT.

A single count supports this clonotype. Given a much more abundant clone one base away, this may be a read error. V usage is TRBV29-1 and J usage is TRBJ2-7; D assignment may be TRBD1 or TRBD2 (5 bases each). In germline, CDR1 is SQVTM, CDR2 ANQGSEA. V was pared by 7 bases and J by 6 bases, with 10 bases between. There are 10 residues in the CDR3. CDR3 in amino acids: CSAGTCEQYF. CDR3 coding DNA: TGCAGCGCGGGGACCTGCGAGCAGTACTTC.

For this clonotype: A read error may explain this, as a much larger clone is one base away. The final CDR3 position lacks the conserved phenylalanine or tryptophan, pointing to a likely read error. The chain combines TRBV14 with TRBJ2-5; D is undetermined. Trimming shortened V by 0 bases and J by 5 bases, and 19 bases separated the two germline ends. The CDR3 has 17 amino acids. The V gene's germline CDR1 is SGHDN and CDR2 FVKESK. CDR3 nucleotide sequence: TGTGCCAGCAGCCAAGATTCCTTGTCTCTGCCTGGCGAGACCCAGTACCTC. Protein product: CASSQDSLSLPGETQYL.

The V gene is TRBV28, the J gene TRBJ2-1; D might be TRBD2 (6 bases). Germline V gives CDR1 MDHEN, CDR2 SYDVKM. This CDR3 has 13 residues. V was pared by 2 bases and J by 7 bases, with 9 bases between. In nucleotides, the CDR3 is TGTGCCAGCAGTTTAATAGCGGATAATGAGCAGTTCTTC. It yields the protein CASSLIADNEQFF.

In its sample, this clonotype was seen many times. The chain couples TRBV7-9 to TRBJ2-7; possible D gene TRBD1, 5 bases. The germline V gene has CDR1 SEHNR and CDR2 FQNEAQ (reference sequence). The ends were cut back, 5 bases at V and 2 bases at J, with 19 bases in the middle. The CDR3 is 16 residues long. In nucleotides, the CDR3 is TGTGCCAGCAGCCAACCTCCGGCAGGGAATACCTACGAGCAGTACTTC. It codes for CASSQPPAGNTYEQYF.

To note about this clonotype: With a much larger clone just one base away, this may be a read error. This rearrangement joins TRBV7-9 to TRBJ1-1; D may be TRBD1 (5 bases). The CDR3 covers 11 residues. V lost 6 bases to trimming and J lost 10 bases, with 12 bases between them. Looked up from germline, CDR1 is SEHNR and CDR2 is FQNEAQ (reference sequence). The CDR3 nucleotides read TGTGCCAGCAGGGAGGGGAATGGAGCTTTCTTT. It translates to CASREGNGAFF. The full variable domain, rest sourced from reference TRBV7-9 and TRBJ1-1, is DTGVSQNPRHKITKRGQNVTFRCDPISEHNRLYWYRQTLGQGPEFLTYFQNEAQLEKSRLLSDRFSAERPKGSFSTLEIQRTEQGDSAMYLCASREGNGAFFGQGTRLTVV.

This clonotype appeared a few times. This chain joins TRBV29-1 and TRBJ1-1, with TRBD1 as a possible D gene (5 bases). Trimming left V 4 bases short and J 3 bases short, with 12 bases between. The CDR3 runs to 13 residues. CDR1 is SQVTM, CDR2 ANQGSEA, per germline. The CDR3 loop reads CSVVWTSYTEAFF. CDR3 nucleotide sequence: TGCAGCGTTGTCTGGACAAGCTACACTGAAGCTTTCTTT.

This clonotype was seen many times. One end of the junction varies from germline; a read error may be responsible. The chain combines TRBV4-1 with TRBJ1-5; 9 bases fit TRBD1. CDR1 and CDR2 from the germline V gene are MGHRA and YSYEKL. CDR3 length equals 15 residues. In DNA form, the CDR3 reads TGTGCCAGCAGCCAAGAACAGGGGGCGCGACAGCCCCAGCATTTT. It yields the protein CASSQEQGARQPQHF.

A remark on this clonotype: This may come from a read error, since a much larger clone is one base off. This chain connects TRBV28 to TRBJ2-7; D might be TRBD2 (5 bases). V lost 4 bases, J lost 5 bases, and 15 bases lay in between. Germline V gives CDR1 MDHEN, CDR2 SYDVKM. This CDR3 comprises 14 residues. This CDR3 is CASSSPRTCDEQYF. The CDR3 DNA reads TGTGCCAGCAGTTCCCCAAGGACTTGCGACGAGCAGTACTTC.

The chain carries TRBV5-8 and TRBJ2-5; TRBD1 agrees at 8 bases. The CDR3 covers 13 residues. The V gene end was trimmed by 3 bases and the J gene end by 5 bases; junction bases not matched to a gene: 3. From germline, CDR1 is SGHTS and CDR2 YDEGEE. The CDR3 protein is CASSSGQGETQYF. CDR3 nucleotide sequence: TGTGCCAGCAGCTCCGGACAGGGTGAGACCCAGTACTTC.

As regards this clonotype: This may be a read error, as it is one base from a much larger clone. CDR3 DNA: TGTGCCAGCAGTGGTGTAGTGGGGAACGAGCAGTACTTC. Translating gives CASSGVVGNEQYF. The chain recombines TRBV27 with TRBJ2-7; D not certain. CDR1 and CDR2 (germline): MNHEY, SMNVEV (reference sequence). There are 13 residues in the CDR3. Deletions cut 5 bases from V and 5 bases from J, with 13 bases between.

This clonotype was detected many times. V gene TRBV20-1 combines with J gene TRBJ2-5; D not certain. Trimming removed 0 bases at V and 0 bases at J, with 5 bases between. The CDR3 consists of 13 residues. Germline loops: CDR1 DFQATT, CDR2 SNEGSKA (reference sequence). In nucleotides, the CDR3 is TGCAGTGCTAGAGACAGTTACCAAGAGACCCAGTACTTC. It encodes CSARDSYQETQYF.

The count of this clonotype is one. Possible read error: a much larger clone is one base away. The chain recombines TRBV6-5 with TRBJ2-7; 8 positions agree with TRBD1. Germline assignment: CDR1 MNHEY and CDR2 SVGAGI. This CDR3 contains 14 residues. V lost 2 bases, J lost 5 bases, and 5 bases stayed unmatched. CDR3 sequence (DNA): TGTGCCAGCAGTTACGTACAGGGGGGCAACGAGCAGTACTTC. Encoded protein: CASSYVQGGNEQYF.

In its sample, this clonotype was seen many times. The V gene is TRBV28, the J gene TRBJ2-2, with TRBD1 as a possible D gene (6 bases). Germline V gene sequence: CDR1 MDHEN, CDR2 SYDVKM. Trimming shortened V by 6 bases and J by 8 bases, and 13 bases separated the two germline ends. This CDR3 region has 13 residues. The CDR3 here is CASSPTQGGELFF. The CDR3 nucleotides are TGTGCCAGCAGCCCCACTCAGGGGGGGGAGCTGTTTTTT.

This clonotype was observed at least ten times. The chain combines TRBV29-1 with TRBJ2-5; D gene ambiguous. The ends were cut back, 1 base at V and 0 bases at J, with 12 bases in the middle. The CDR3 is made up of 15 amino acids. Germline V CDR1 and CDR2: SQVTM, ANQGSEA. CDR3 sequence reads: CSVEVANSYQETQYF. The CDR3 DNA reads TGCAGCGTTGAAGTGGCGAATTCCTACCAAGAGACCCAGTACTTC.

This clonotype was picked up many times. The V call is TRBV18, the J call TRBJ2-7; no clear D gene. Between the trimmed V and J ends, which lost 6 bases and 6 bases, there was a span of 6 bases. Germline CDR1 and CDR2: KGHSH and LQKENI. The CDR3 loop spans 10 amino acids. Here the CDR3 DNA reads TGTGCCAGCTCTGGGCCCGAGCAGTACTTC. As protein: CASSGPEQYF.

Regarding this clonotype: A much larger clone sits a single nucleotide away, making a read error possible. The gene calls are TRBV6-6 and TRBJ1-4; D ambiguous. Germline values: CDR1 MNHNY, CDR2 SVGAGI (reference sequence). The CDR3 consists of 12 residues. DNA for the CDR3: TGTGCCAGCTGTTATTTGGATGAAAAACTGTTTTTT. The encoded protein is CASCYLDEKLFF.

The chain is built from TRBV20-1 and TRBJ2-7, with D possibly called TRBD1 or TRBD2 (5 bases each). Between the trimmed V and J ends, which lost 0 bases and 3 bases, there was a span of 12 bases. Germline lookup yields CDR1 DFQATT and CDR2 SNEGSKA (reference sequence). CDR3 size: 14 residues. CDR3 coding DNA: TGCAGTGCTAGAGATGACGGGACCATCTACGAGCAGTACTTC. Translating it yields CSARDDGTIYEQYF.

The genes are TRBV4-3 and TRBJ2-1; D is unresolved. This CDR3 has 14 amino acids. Per germline, CDR1 LGHNA and CDR2 YSLEER. Trimming left V 1 base short and J 3 bases short, with 7 bases between. The CDR3 bases are TGCGCCAGCAGCCAAGCGGCCTACTACAATGAGCAGTTCTTC. It encodes CASSQAAYYNEQFF.

This clonotype was recorded a few times. The chain combines TRBV25-1 with TRBJ1-1; a possible D gene is TRBD1 (5 bases). The CDR3 covers 13 residues. Looked up from germline, CDR1 is MGHDK and CDR2 is SYGVNS. Deletions cut 4 bases from V and 11 bases from J, with 17 bases between. This CDR3 reads CASSVGGEVAAFF. The DNA of the CDR3 is TGTGCCAGCAGTGTCGGGGGGGAGGTGGCGGCTTTCTTT.

This clonotype was counted ten times or more. The V call is TRBV29-1, the J call TRBJ1-4; weak D call: TRBD1 (6 bases). Germline loops: CDR1 SQVTM, CDR2 ANQGSEA. This CDR3 has 16 amino acids. V dropped 0 bases and J dropped 8 bases, with 19 bases sitting between them. The CDR3 region is CSVEDEVTGWEEKLFF. The CDR3 region has the DNA TGCAGCGTTGAAGATGAAGTGACAGGATGGGAAGAAAAACTGTTTTTT.

This clonotype was recorded many times. This chain connects TRBV19 to TRBJ2-7; no definite D call. The CDR3 length is 14 residues. Trimming shortened V by 1 base and J by 2 bases, and 9 bases separated the two germline ends. Germline V gene lookup returns CDR1 LNHDA and CDR2 SQIVND (reference sequence). The CDR3 here is CASSIVPSAYEQYF. Written as DNA, the CDR3 is TGTGCCAGTAGTATAGTGCCCAGCGCCTACGAGCAGTACTTC.

This clonotype has just a few counts. The V gene is TRBV28, the J gene TRBJ1-2; D gene unclear. Trimming pared 7 bases from V and 3 bases from J, leaving 24 bases between. CDR3 length: 17 amino acids. Germline V gene sequence: CDR1 MDHEN, CDR2 SYDVKM. The CDR3 spells CASTPRRSDVVYYGYTF. CDR3 DNA: TGTGCCAGCACCCCCCGACGGTCCGACGTAGTATACTATGGCTACACCTTC.

This clonotype was counted many times. The rearrangement links TRBV5-1 to TRBJ1-3; possible D gene TRBD1, 5 bases. Germline V gene lookup returns CDR1 SGHRS and CDR2 YFSETQ. This CDR3 contains 16 residues. Trimming removed 4 bases from V and 0 bases from J, with 14 bases in between. This chain's CDR3 is CASSRPETDSGNTIYF. CDR3 DNA sequence: TGCGCCAGCAGCCGACCCGAGACAGACTCTGGAAACACCATATATTTT.

This clonotype has more than one count but fewer than ten. Written as DNA, the CDR3 is TGTGCCAGCAGCCTCGAGGGGGGCGGATACAATGAGCAGTTCTTC. It codes for CASSLEGGGYNEQFF. V gene TRBV11-2 combines with J gene TRBJ2-1; D assignment may be TRBD1 or TRBD2 (6 bases each). Germline values: CDR1 SGHAT, CDR2 FQNNGV. V was pared by 5 bases and J by 4 bases, with 15 bases between. The CDR3 totals 15 residues.

The table lists this clonotype with many counts. The rearrangement links TRBV6-1 to TRBJ2-5, with D possibly matching TRBD2 (6 bases). The V gene's germline CDR1 is MNHNS and CDR2 SASEGT. The V end lost 2 bases, the J end lost 1 base, and 14 bases lay between the germline ends. This CDR3 contains 16 residues. The CDR3 DNA follows: TGTGCCAGCAGTGAACTCGCGGCGGGGTCCCAAGAGACCCAGTACTTC. Translation: CASSELAAGSQETQYF.

This clonotype was seen only a few times. This chain links TRBV4-1 with TRBJ1-5; 9 bases are a match to TRBD1. Trimming removed 1 base from V and 9 bases from J; junction bases left unmatched: 7. This CDR3 spans 15 amino acids. The germline V gene encodes CDR1 MGHRA and CDR2 YSYEKL. CDR3 coding DNA: TGCGCCAGCAGCCAAGGCGGGGGACAGGGACCGCCCCAGCATTTT. Its translation: CASSQGGGQGPPQHF.

V usage is TRBV7-9 and J usage is TRBJ2-2; TRBD1 matches 8 bases. Germline V gene lookup returns CDR1 SEHNR and CDR2 FQNEAQ (reference sequence). With 0 bases clipped from V and 6 bases from J, the junction kept 6 bases outside the gene matches. The CDR3 runs to 16 residues. CDR3: CASSLAAWTGPGELFF. The DNA for the CDR3 is TGTGCCAGCAGCTTAGCGGCATGGACAGGGCCCGGGGAGCTGTTTTTT.

In its sample, this clonotype was seen a few times. The chain employs TRBV20-1 and TRBJ2-1; D might be TRBD2 (6 bases). In germline, CDR1 is DFQATT, CDR2 SNEGSKA (reference sequence). The CDR3 sequence is 15 residues long. V dropped 0 bases and J dropped 4 bases, with 13 bases sitting between them. CDR3 amino acids: CSAREFGGTYNEQFF. CDR3 in DNA: TGCAGTGCTAGAGAATTCGGGGGAACTTACAATGAGCAGTTCTTC.

This clonotype was seen at least ten times. V and J are TRBV28 and TRBJ2-7; the D is unclear. The V gene lost 5 bases and the J gene lost 2 bases, with 13 bases spanning the gap. CDR1 MDHEN and CDR2 SYDVKM come from the germline V gene. This CDR3 has 14 residues. The CDR3 DNA follows: TGTGCCAGCAGTCTTCGAGGTGCGGCCTACGAGCAGTACTTC. This gives the protein CASSLRGAAYEQYF.